This record concerns one T cell receptor beta chain sequence. One end of the junction fails to match germline, which may point to a read error. This record belongs to a study of control samples from healthy donors and cancer patients. The CDR3 sequence is 15 residues long. Per the germline V gene, CDR1 is WSHSY and CDR2 is SAAADI. Produced via immunoSEQ multiplex PCR; TCRdb's table is partial and in-frame only. The sample records about 18,000 clones, roughly 80% being singletons. This receptor was obtained from a man of 80 years or more with head and neck cancer. V gene TRBV10-2 combines with J gene TRBJ1-1; TRBD1 is a possible D gene (6 bases). The sample taken for sequencing was PBMCs. CDR3 sequence: CASSEFNGQNSEAFF. In DNA form, the CDR3 reads TGCGCCAGCAGTGAATTTAATGGACAGAACTCTGAAGCTTTCTTT.